This T cell receptor (beta chain) was documented in a study of cytomegalovirus exposure and HLA in healthy donors. Study details: Early released data had around 88 million unique TCRs, all coming from HLA-typed donors. Study conclusions and caveats: The authors later linked a missense DCLRE1C variant to TCR beta V- and J-gene trimming. An Asian-associated ancestry cluster reportedly showed fewer N-insertions than the approximately 670-donor mean in a later analysis. For cytomegalovirus status, the classifier reportedly gave diagnoses with high specificity and sensitivity.

As for this clone: No antigen is known for it. At one end, the junction sequence differs from germline, possibly due to a read error.

The CDR3 loop spans 13 amino acids. In germline, CDR1 is SEHNR, CDR2 FQNEAQ (reference sequence). A multiplex PCR was run with 60 Vbeta primers and 13 Jbeta primers. Profiling relied on immunoSEQ multiplex PCR, and the TCRdb table lists in-frame clones only, not all of them. Here the sample spans about 120,000 clones, more than 60% being singletons. The sequence came from a woman between 40 and 50 years old in good health and CMV-seropositive. The chain is built from TRBV7-9 and TRBJ1-2; D may be TRBD1 (6 bases). Input material: PBMCs. This chain's CDR3 is CASSFGAGDGYPF. In DNA, the CDR3 is TGTGCCAGCAGCTTTGGGGCAGGGGATGGCTACCCCTTC.